This T cell receptor beta chain was sequenced for a study of T cell responses to AZD1222 COVID-19 vaccine. Regarding the study as a whole: Donor demographics were predominantly white British with a female majority; clonal diversity may be underestimated.

The data were produced by immunoSEQ multiplex PCR, yet TCRdb's version contains in-frame clones alone and is incomplete. Of 87,000 or so clones listed, 90% are singletons. About this clone itself: Its target is unknown.

The CDR3 is made up of 12 amino acids. Per germline, CDR1 SGHAT and CDR2 FQNNGV. Trimming removed 5 bases at V and 8 bases at J, with 13 bases between. The gene calls are TRBV11-2 and TRBJ2-7, with D unresolved. The receptor was isolated from an adult in good health. The sequencing used peripheral blood, collected on day 0 of AZD1222 vaccination. The CDR3 DNA follows: TGTGCCAGCAGCCCCTCCCGTGTGAAGCAGTACTTC. Amino acid sequence: CASSPSRVKQYF. Based on the CDR3 plus reference TRBV11-2 and TRBJ2-7, the full variable domain is EAGVAQSPRYKIIEKRQSVAFWCNPISGHATLYWYQQILGQGPKLLIQFQNNGVVDDSQLPKDRFSAERLKGVDSTLKIQPAKLEDSAVYLCASSPSRVKQYFGPGTRLTVT.